This TCR beta chain derives from a study of CXCR3-negative and CXCR3-positive naive CD8 T cells. Study-wide results and caveats: Fresh PBMCs went into most assays, and CXCR3 expression partly declined after cryopreservation. Relative to memory CD8+ cells, whose diversity was much lower, both naive subsets had comparably high diversity. No difference in surface CD5 was seen between naive subsets, and TCR strength was inferred from TRB CDR3 properties.

This CDR3 is built from 15 residues. The germline gives CDR1 SGHDN, CDR2 FVKESK. All TRB cDNA libraries came from 5' RACE performed with UMI labels. TCRdb reprocessed the 5' RACE reads, keeping one entry per CDR3 protein, no DNA. The sample has about 23,000 distinct CDR3 sequences. Comments on this clonotype: The antigen remains undetermined.

This chain connects TRBV14 to TRBJ2-3. Sequencing was performed on memory CD8+ T cells from blood. The clonotype originates from a human donor in good health. Some clones in this sample may be carry-over from other donors' samples. CDR3: CASSQGWTVTDTQYF. Combining the CDR3 with reference TRBV14 and TRBJ2-3 gives the whole variable domain EAGVTQFPSHSVIEKGQTVTLRCDPISGHDNLYWYRRVMGKEIKFLLHFVKESKQDESGMPNNRFLAERTGGTYSTLKVQPAELEDSGVYFCASSQGWTVTDTQYFGPGTRLTVL.